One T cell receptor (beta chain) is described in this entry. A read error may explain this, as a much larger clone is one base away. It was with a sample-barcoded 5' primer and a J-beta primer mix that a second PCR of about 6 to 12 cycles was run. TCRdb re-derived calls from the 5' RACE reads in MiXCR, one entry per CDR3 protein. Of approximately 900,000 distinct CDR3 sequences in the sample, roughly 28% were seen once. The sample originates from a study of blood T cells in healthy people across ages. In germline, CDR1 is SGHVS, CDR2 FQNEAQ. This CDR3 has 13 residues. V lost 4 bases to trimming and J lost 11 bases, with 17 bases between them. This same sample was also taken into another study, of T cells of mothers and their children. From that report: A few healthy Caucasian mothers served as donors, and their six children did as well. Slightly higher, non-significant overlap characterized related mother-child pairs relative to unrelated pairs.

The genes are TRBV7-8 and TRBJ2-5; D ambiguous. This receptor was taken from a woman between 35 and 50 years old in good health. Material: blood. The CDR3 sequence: CASSSFGLVKQYF. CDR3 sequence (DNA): TGTGCCAGCAGCTCCTTTGGGCTAGTCAAGCAGTACTTC.